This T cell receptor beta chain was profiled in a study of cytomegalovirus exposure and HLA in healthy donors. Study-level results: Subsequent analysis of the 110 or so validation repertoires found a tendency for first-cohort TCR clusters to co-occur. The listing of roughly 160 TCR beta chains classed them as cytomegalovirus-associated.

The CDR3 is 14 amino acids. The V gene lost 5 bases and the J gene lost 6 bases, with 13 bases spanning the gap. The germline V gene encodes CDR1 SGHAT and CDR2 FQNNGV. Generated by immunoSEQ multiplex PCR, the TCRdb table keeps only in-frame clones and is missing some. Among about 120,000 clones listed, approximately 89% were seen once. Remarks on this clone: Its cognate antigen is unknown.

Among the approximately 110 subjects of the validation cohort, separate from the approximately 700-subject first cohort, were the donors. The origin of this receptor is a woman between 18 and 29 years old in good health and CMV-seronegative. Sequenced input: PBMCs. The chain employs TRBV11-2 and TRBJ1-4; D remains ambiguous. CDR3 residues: CASSGRERDEKLFF. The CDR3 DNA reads TGTGCCAGCAGCGGCCGGGAACGGGATGAAAAACTGTTTTTT.